Listed here are 4 T cell receptor beta chains from one sample, sequenced in a study of blood T cells in healthy people across ages. Then a second PCR, running about 6 to 12 cycles, was carried out with a sample-barcoded 5' primer and a J-beta primer mix. Each CDR3 protein is one row after TCRdb ran MiXCR on the 5' RACE reads. Of hundreds of thousands of distinct CDR3 sequences listed, 45% to 60% are singletons. Specimen: blood. The receptor source for this set is an elderly woman in good health.

The gene calls are TRBV29-1 and TRBJ1-2; TRBD1 is a possible D gene (5 bases). CDR1 is SQVTM and CDR2 is ANQGSEA in the germline V gene. The CDR3 runs to 12 residues. Trimming removed 3 bases from V and 8 bases from J, with 13 bases in between. The CDR3: CSVDWGTTGYTF. The CDR3 DNA reads TGCAGCGTTGACTGGGGGACGACGGGCTACACCTTC.

In its sample, this clonotype was seen many times. The chain carries TRBV12-3 or TRBV12-4 and TRBJ2-1; no clear D. The CDR3 runs 11 residues. V lost 6 bases and J lost 8, with 8 bases in between. DNA of the CDR3: TGTGCCAGCAGCCGCAACTATGAGCAGTTCTTC. This encodes CASSRNYEQFF.

The genes are TRBV20-1 and TRBJ2-4; D is unresolved. The J call is in doubt because the DNA end fits TRBJ2-7 better. From germline, CDR1 is DFQATT and CDR2 SNEGSKA (reference sequence). This CDR3 spans 14 amino acids. CDR3 loop: CSARDPTILYEQYF. In DNA form, the CDR3 reads TGCAGTGCTAGAGACCCCACGATACTCTACGAGCAGTACTTC.

The chain is built from TRBV7-9 and TRBJ1-2, with D unclear. The CDR3 runs 14 residues. Germline loops: CDR1 SEHNR, CDR2 FQNEAQ (reference sequence). Between the trimmed V and J ends, which lost 2 bases and 3 bases, there was a span of 10 bases. DNA of the CDR3: TGTGCCAGCAGCTTATCGGCCCAGGACTATGGCTACACCTTC. Translating it yields CASSLSAQDYGYTF. The variable domain in full, with the rest retrieved from reference TRBV7-9 and TRBJ1-2, is DTGVSQNPRHKITKRGQNVTFRCDPISEHNRLYWYRQTLGQGPEFLTYFQNEAQLEKSRLLSDRFSAERPKGSFSTLEIQRTEQGDSAMYLCASSLSAQDYGYTFGSGTRLTVV.